The sequence of this T cell receptor beta chain was determined in a study of blood T cells in healthy people across ages. Only a few counts were recorded for this clonotype. Its target is unknown. Primers used in a second PCR of roughly 6 to 12 cycles were a sample-barcoded 5' primer and a J-beta primer mix. TCRdb reanalysed the 5' RACE reads using MiXCR and keeps one entry per CDR3 protein. The repertoire holds roughly 800,000 distinct CDR3 sequences, 58% seen once, with around 20% in the top ten. General study results and limits: Per million T cells, the diversity of TCR beta decreased roughly linearly as age advanced. Both higher diversity and more naive CD4+ cells marked long-lived donors when set against aged donors.

Germline V gene lookup returns CDR1 MDHEN and CDR2 SYDVKM. J was trimmed by 0 bases and V by 3 bases; bases with no gene match: 7. CDR3 length: 17 amino acids. The chain uses TRBV28 and TRBJ2-7, with 11 nucleotides matching TRBD2. Sequenced: blood. The sequence was obtained from a man aged 30-40 years in good health. The CDR3 region has the DNA TGTGCCAGCAGTTTGGGTAATAGCGGGAGGGCCTCCTACGAGCAGTACTTC. Protein product: CASSLGNSGRASYEQYF. The variable domain in full, completed from reference TRBV28 and TRBJ2-7, reads DVKVTQSSRYLVKRTGEKVFLECVQDMDHENMFWYRQDPGLGLRLIYFSYDVKMKEKGDIPEGYSVSREKKERFSLILESASTNQTSMYLCASSLGNSGRASYEQYFGPGTRLTVT.